This T cell receptor (beta chain) appears in the sequencing data of a study of blood T cell repertoires in COVID-19. About the research overall: From the United States, Italy and Spain came samples of acute and convalescent COVID-19. The analysed material was cDNA or gDNA that came from T cells, B-cell-depleted T cells, or PBMCs.

Here immunoSEQ multiplex PCR was the method, and the copy in TCRdb shows in-frame clones only, minus some. The profile covers roughly 100,000 clones, with approximately 83% appearing a single time and roughly 4.5% taken by the ten largest. Germline V gene lookup returns CDR1 LNHDA and CDR2 SQIVND (reference sequence). The V gene lost 5 bases and the J gene lost 1 base, with 11 bases spanning the gap. The CDR3 consists of 14 residues. The gene calls are TRBV19 and TRBJ1-1; perhaps TRBD1 as D (6 bases). The source of this sequence is a man over 45 with acute or convalescent COVID-19. Material for sequencing was peripheral blood. As DNA, the CDR3 is TGTGCCAGTAGTGCCTGGGGACAGAACACTGAAGCTTTCTTT. As protein: CASSAWGQNTEAFF.